This TCR beta chain originates from a study of control samples from healthy donors and cancer patients. Produced via immunoSEQ multiplex PCR; TCRdb's table is partial and in-frame only. There are roughly 74,000 clones in the sample; around 94% occur only once, and 4.8% lies in the top ten. Germline values: CDR1 SGHTA, CDR2 FQGNSA. This CDR3 region has 14 residues. The germline V and J ends were trimmed by 2 bases and 1 base, with 6 bases remaining between them. Input material: blood. The V call is TRBV7-2, the J call TRBJ1-3; possibly TRBD1 for D (6 bases). The TCR sequence derives from a woman between 18 and 29 years old in good health. CDR3 bases: TGTGCCAGCAGCTTAAGGGGGTCTGGAAACACCATATATTTT. Translated, it gives CASSLRGSGNTIYF.